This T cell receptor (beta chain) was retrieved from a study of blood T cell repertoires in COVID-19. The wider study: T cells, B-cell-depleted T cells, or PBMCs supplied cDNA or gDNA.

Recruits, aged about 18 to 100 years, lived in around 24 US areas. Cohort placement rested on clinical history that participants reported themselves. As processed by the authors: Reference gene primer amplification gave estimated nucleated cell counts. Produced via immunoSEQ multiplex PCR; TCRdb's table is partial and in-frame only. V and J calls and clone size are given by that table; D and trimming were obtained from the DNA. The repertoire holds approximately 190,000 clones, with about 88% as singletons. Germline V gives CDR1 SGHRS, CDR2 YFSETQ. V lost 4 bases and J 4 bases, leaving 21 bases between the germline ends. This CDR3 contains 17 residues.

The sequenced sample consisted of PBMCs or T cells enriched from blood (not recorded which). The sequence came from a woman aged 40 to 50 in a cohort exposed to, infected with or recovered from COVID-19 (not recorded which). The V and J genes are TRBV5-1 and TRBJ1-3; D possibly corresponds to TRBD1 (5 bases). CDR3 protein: CASSPQRGGFHGNTIYF. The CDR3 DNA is TGCGCCAGCAGCCCCCAGAGGGGAGGCTTCCACGGAAACACCATATATTTT.